Sequencing of this T cell receptor (beta chain) was carried out in a study of OX40 agonist ivuxolimab in advanced cancers. Study outcomes and limitations: Average numbers of expanded clones were greater in CD8+ T cells than in CD4+. It was not determined which antigens were specifically recognized by the peripheral T cells that had undergone clonal expansion.

Concerning this clone: Its target is unknown. Other DNA sequences in this specimen translate into the identical CDR3.

V trimming: 0 bases; J trimming: 0 bases; junction bases outside the gene matches: 2. Germline CDR1 reads KGHSH; CDR2 reads LQKENI. This CDR3 is 16 amino acids long. TCRdb keeps only in-frame clones here, not all; method: immunoSEQ multiplex PCR. The profile shows around 40,000 clones, 80% of them singletons. This TCR derives from an adult with an advanced solid tumor such as melanoma, head and neck, liver or kidney cancer. The material sequenced was CD4+ or CD8+ T cells sorted from blood, taken in a trial of the OX40 agonist ivuxolimab. V gene TRBV18 combines with J gene TRBJ2-1; 7 bases agree with TRBD1. CDR3 nucleotides: TGTGCCAGCTCACCACCAGCAGGGGGCTCCTACAATGAGCAGTTCTTC. Translating it yields CASSPPAGGSYNEQFF.